This TCR beta chain was sequenced in a study of T cells after yellow fever vaccination. Turning to the study itself: Preparing low-cell-number fractions relied on SMART-Seq v4 Ultra Low Input.

In making TCR cDNA, 5'RACE template switching added a universal primer site and UMIs to it. TCRdb independently ran MiXCR on the 5' RACE reads; one entry per CDR3 protein. The table records 600,000 to 750,000 distinct CDR3 sequences, 9% to 15% of them present only once. CDR1 is MNHEY, CDR2 SVGEGT, per germline. The CDR3 totals 16 residues. J was trimmed by 0 bases and V by 5 bases; bases with no gene match: 6. The chain couples TRBV6-2 or TRBV6-3 to TRBJ1-5; 8 positions agree with TRBD1. The sequenced sample was PBMCs, obtained on the day of the yellow fever booster vaccination. This sequence was found in a man in his thirties or forties who received the YFV17D yellow fever vaccine. The DNA of the CDR3 is TGTGCCAGCAGTAGCGGACAGGGACATAGCAATCAGCCCCAGCATTTT. Its translation: CASSSGQGHSNQPQHF.